This entry describes one TCR beta chain. Produced via immunoSEQ multiplex PCR; TCRdb's table is partial and in-frame only. The sample has 130,000 or so clones, about 91% seen once. This specimen belongs to a study of blood T cell repertoires in COVID-19. The CDR3 totals 15 residues. V dropped 5 bases and J dropped 2; count of bases not matched to a gene: 9. The germline V gene encodes CDR1 SGHVS and CDR2 FQNEAQ. Sequences were obtained from peripheral blood. This chain uses TRBV7-8 with TRBJ2-7; 7 positions agree with TRBD1. The receptor comes from an older woman with acute or convalescent COVID-19. Here the CDR3 DNA reads TGTGCCAGCAGCAGCCAGGGGGTCCAGACCTACGAGCAGTACTTC. As protein: CASSSQGVQTYEQYF. Variable domain in full (rest from reference TRBV7-8 and TRBJ2-7): GAGVSQSPRYKVAKRGQDVALRCDPISGHVSLFWYQQALGQGPEFLTYFQNEAQLDKSGLPSDRFFAERPEGSVSTLKIQRTQQEDSAVYLCASSSQGVQTYEQYFGPGTRLTVT.